The 11 T cell receptor beta chains presented below share a single source sample, sequenced in a study of radiotherapy plus CTLA-4 blockade in lung cancer. TCRdb keeps only in-frame clones here, not all; method: immunoSEQ multiplex PCR. The sample contains 70,000 to 95,000 clones, under 85% of which appear only once. The input for sequencing was peripheral blood, taken from a patient treated with radiotherapy plus ipilimumab. These receptors were taken from a human donor with non-small cell lung cancer that progressed on radiotherapy plus ipilimumab.

J is TRBJ2-5 and V is TRBV4-1; D not certain. V lost 2 bases, J lost 0 bases, and 10 bases lay in between. Germline lookup yields CDR1 MGHRA and CDR2 YSYEKL. The CDR3 length is 15 residues. CDR3 sequence reads: CASSQTGPYQETQYF. The CDR3 bases are TGCGCCAGCAGCCAAACCGGTCCGTACCAAGAGACCCAGTACTTC.

This clone appeared a single time. The chain combines TRBV5-1 with TRBJ2-3, with 7 bases aligning to TRBD1. The CDR3 has 15 amino acids. The ends lost 4 bases at V and 0 bases at J; junction bases unmatched: 5. Germline assignment: CDR1 SGHRS and CDR2 YFSETQ. The CDR3 reads CASSPRDRSTDTQYF. The CDR3 DNA is TGCGCCAGCAGCCCCCGGGACAGAAGCACAGATACGCAGTATTTT.

This sequence joins TRBV11-3 and TRBJ1-1, with 7 bases identical to TRBD1. Looked up from germline, CDR1 is SGHNT and CDR2 is YENEEA. Germline trimming cut 5 bases from V and 5 bases from J; bases unmatched to any gene: 11. The CDR3 consists of 15 residues. Here the CDR3 reads CASSPLGQLRTEAFF. DNA of the CDR3: TGTGCCAGCAGCCCCCTGGGACAGTTGAGGACTGAAGCTTTCTTT.

The chain is built from TRBV5-1 and TRBJ2-3, with TRBD2 matching 7 bases. The CDR3 has 14 amino acids. From germline, CDR1 is SGHRS and CDR2 YFSETQ. Losses at the gene ends were 5 bases for V and 6 bases for J; bases not matched to a gene: 9. The CDR3 loop reads CASSPTQGGDTQYF. The CDR3 DNA follows: TGCGCCAGCAGTCCGACCCAGGGAGGGGATACGCAGTATTTT.

The chain couples TRBV19 to TRBJ2-7; a possible D gene is TRBD2 (6 bases). Germline values: CDR1 LNHDA, CDR2 SQIVND (reference sequence). Trimming left V 0 bases short and J 6 bases short, with 9 bases between. CDR3 length: 13 amino acids. The CDR3 region has the DNA TGTGCCAGTAGTATAGATAGGGACTTCGAGCAGTACTTC. Encoded protein: CASSIDRDFEQYF. The full variable domain, in which reference TRBV19 and TRBJ2-7 provide the parts outside the CDR3, is DGGITQSPKYLFRKEGQNVTLSCEQNLNHDAMYWYRQDPGQGLRLIYYSQIVNDFQKGDIAEGYSVSREKKESFPLTVTSAQKNPTAFYLCASSIDRDFEQYFGPGTRLTVT.

This chain links TRBV20-1 with TRBJ1-1; D unresolved. The CDR3 consists of 10 residues. CDR1 DFQATT and CDR2 SNEGSKA come from the germline V gene (reference sequence). Trimming removed 6 bases from V and 8 bases from J, with 10 bases in between. CDR3 sequence reads: CSAPRTEAFF. DNA of the CDR3: TGCAGTGCCCCGAGGACCGAAGCTTTCTTT.

The rearrangement joins TRBV28 to TRBJ2-5; TRBD1 matches 9 bases. Germline CDR1 reads MDHEN; CDR2 reads SYDVKM. CDR3 length: 15 amino acids. The J segment lost 9 bases and the V segment lost 2 bases, leaving 10 bases of the junction unmatched. The CDR3 DNA follows: TGTGCCAGCAGTTTAGGGGACAGGGTCTATACGGCCCAGTACTTC. This translates into CASSLGDRVYTAQYF.

The chain carries TRBV10-3 and TRBJ2-3; D may be TRBD1 or TRBD2 (5 bases each). This CDR3 is built from 13 residues. Trimming removed 6 bases from V and 0 bases from J, with 7 bases in between. The germline V gene has CDR1 ENHRY and CDR2 SYGVKD. This CDR3 reads CAIRGRSTDTQYF. In DNA form, the CDR3 reads TGTGCCATCAGGGGACGGAGCACAGATACGCAGTATTTT.

V and J are TRBV5-1 and TRBJ2-3; no firm D call. The germline V gene encodes CDR1 SGHRS and CDR2 YFSETQ. CDR3 length: 14 residues. V was cut by 0 bases and J by 2 bases, with 7 bases left in between. In nucleotides, the CDR3 is TGCGCCAGCAGCTTGGGGCAGGCCACAGATACGCAGTATTTT. Protein product: CASSLGQATDTQYF. The full variable domain, with the rest looked up from reference TRBV5-1 and TRBJ2-3, is KAGVTQTPRYLIKTRGQQVTLSCSPISGHRSVSWYQQTPGQGLQFLFEYFSETQRNKGNFPGRFSGRQFSNSRSEMNVSTLELGDSALYLCASSLGQATDTQYFGPGTRLTVL.

The chain carries TRBV21-1 and TRBJ1-5; TRBD1 reflects the table's D call only, with no check against the DNA. TRBV21-1 is deemed a pseudogene. There are 15 residues in the CDR3. The CDR3 reads CASSKEKDRGQPQHF. The CDR3 DNA sequence: TGTGCCAGCAGCAAAGAAAAGGACAGGGGCCAGCCCCAGCATTTT.

CDR3 protein: CASSSLAGGAYEQYF. Here the CDR3 DNA reads TGTGCCAGCAGTTCTTTAGCGGGAGGAGCCTACGAGCAGTACTTC. This chain links TRBV28 with TRBJ2-7, with 10 bases matching TRBD2. Germline CDR1 is MDHEN and CDR2 is SYDVKM. This CDR3 contains 15 residues. V trimming: 4 bases; J trimming: 2 bases; junction bases outside the gene matches: 5.